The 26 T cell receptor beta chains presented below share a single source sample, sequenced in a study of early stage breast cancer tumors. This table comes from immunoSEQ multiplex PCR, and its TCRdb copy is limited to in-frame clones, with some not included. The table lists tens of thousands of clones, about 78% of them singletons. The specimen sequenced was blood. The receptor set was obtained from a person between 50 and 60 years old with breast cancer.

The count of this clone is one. CDR3 sequence: CASSLEYRGNQPQHF. CDR3 nucleotides: TGTGCCAGCAGCTTGGAGTACAGGGGGAATCAGCCCCAGCATTTT. J is TRBJ1-5 and V is TRBV7-3; TRBD1 matches at 8 bases. The V gene's germline CDR1 is SGHTA and CDR2 FQGTGA. Losses at the gene ends were 3 bases for V and 4 bases for J; bases not matched to a gene: 5. CDR3 length: 15 amino acids. The full variable domain, with the rest looked up from reference TRBV7-3 and TRBJ1-5, is GAGVSQTPSNKVTEKGKYVELRCDPISGHTALYWYRQSLGQGPEFLIYFQGTGAADDSGLPNDRFFAVRPEGSVSTLKIQRTERGDSAVYLCASSLEYRGNQPQHFGDGTRLSIL.

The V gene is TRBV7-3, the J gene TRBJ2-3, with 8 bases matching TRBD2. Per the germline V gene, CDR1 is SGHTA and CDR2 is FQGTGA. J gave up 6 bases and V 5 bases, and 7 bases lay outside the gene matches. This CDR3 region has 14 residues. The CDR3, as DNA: TGTGCCAGCAGCCGAAATCGGGGGGGTGATACGCAGTATTTT. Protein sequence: CASSRNRGGDTQYF.

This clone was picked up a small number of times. In DNA form, the CDR3 reads TGTGCCAGCAGCTCGAGGGATAGTTTCACTGAAGCTTTCTTT. It codes for CASSSRDSFTEAFF. V and J are TRBV5-5 and TRBJ1-1; D ambiguous. Germline CDR1 and CDR2: SGHKS and YYEKEE (reference sequence). Trimming shortened V by 3 bases and J by 4 bases, and 13 bases separated the two germline ends. CDR3 length equals 14 residues.

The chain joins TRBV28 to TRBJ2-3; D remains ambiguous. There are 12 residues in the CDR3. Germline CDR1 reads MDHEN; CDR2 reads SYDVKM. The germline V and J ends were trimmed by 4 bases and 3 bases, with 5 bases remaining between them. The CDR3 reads CASSSQTDTQYF. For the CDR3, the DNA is TGTGCCAGCAGTTCCCAAACAGATACGCAGTATTTT.

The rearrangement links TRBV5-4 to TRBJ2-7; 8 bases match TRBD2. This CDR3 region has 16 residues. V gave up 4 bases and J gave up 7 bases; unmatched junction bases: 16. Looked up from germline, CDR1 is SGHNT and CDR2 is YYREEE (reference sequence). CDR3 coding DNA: TGTGCCAGCAGCCCCGGGGAGAACGGGAGGGAGGGAGAGCAGTACTTC. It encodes CASSPGENGREGEQYF.

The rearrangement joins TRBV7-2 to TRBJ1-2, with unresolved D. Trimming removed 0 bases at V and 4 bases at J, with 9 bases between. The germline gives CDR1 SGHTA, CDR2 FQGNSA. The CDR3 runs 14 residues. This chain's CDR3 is CASSLAAVFYGYTF. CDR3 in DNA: TGTGCCAGCAGCTTAGCGGCAGTCTTCTATGGCTACACCTTC. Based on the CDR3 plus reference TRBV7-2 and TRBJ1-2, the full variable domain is GAGVSQSPSNKVTEKGKDVELRCDPISGHTALYWYRQSLGQGLEFLIYFQGNSAPDKSGLPSDRFSAERTGGSVSTLTIQRTQQEDSAVYLCASSLAAVFYGYTFGSGTRLTVV.

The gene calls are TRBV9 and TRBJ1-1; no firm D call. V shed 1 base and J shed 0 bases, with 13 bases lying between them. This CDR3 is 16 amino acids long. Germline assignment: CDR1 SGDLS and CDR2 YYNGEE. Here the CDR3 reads CASSVYVYSLNTEAFF. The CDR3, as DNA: TGTGCCAGCAGCGTATACGTATACAGTTTGAACACTGAAGCTTTCTTT.

For the CDR3, the DNA is TGTGCCAGCAGCCAAGTCGTAGGGTTGCCAGGGGCCCACGAGCAGTACTTC. Translating it yields CASSQVVGLPGAHEQYF. The V gene is TRBV14, the J gene TRBJ2-7; possibly TRBD1 for D (6 bases). Germline V gene sequence: CDR1 SGHDN, CDR2 FVKESK. Trimming removed 1 base from V and 5 bases from J, with 21 bases in between. CDR3 length: 17 residues.

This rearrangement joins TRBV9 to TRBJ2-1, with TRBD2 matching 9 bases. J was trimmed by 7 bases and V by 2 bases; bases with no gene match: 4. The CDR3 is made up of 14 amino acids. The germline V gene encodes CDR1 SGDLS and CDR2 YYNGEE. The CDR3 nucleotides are TGTGCCAGCAGCGTTAGCGGGAGAAGGAATGAGCAGTTCTTC. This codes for CASSVSGRRNEQFF.

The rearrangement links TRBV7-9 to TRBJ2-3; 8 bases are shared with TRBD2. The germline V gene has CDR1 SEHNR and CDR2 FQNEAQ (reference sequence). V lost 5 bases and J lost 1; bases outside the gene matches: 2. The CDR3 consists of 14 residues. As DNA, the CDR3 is TGTGCCAGCAGCAGAGCGGGAGGCACAGATACGCAGTATTTT. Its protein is CASSRAGGTDTQYF.

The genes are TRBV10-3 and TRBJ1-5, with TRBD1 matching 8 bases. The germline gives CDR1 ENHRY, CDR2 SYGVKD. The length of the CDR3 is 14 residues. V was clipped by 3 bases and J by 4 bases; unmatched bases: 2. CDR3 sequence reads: CAISETGGNQPQHF. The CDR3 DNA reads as TGTGCCATCAGTGAAACAGGGGGGAATCAGCCCCAGCATTTT.

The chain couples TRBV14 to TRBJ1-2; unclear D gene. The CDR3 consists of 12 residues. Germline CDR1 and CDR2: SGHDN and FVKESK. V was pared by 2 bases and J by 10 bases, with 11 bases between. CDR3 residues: CASSQREVDYTF. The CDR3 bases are TGTGCCAGCAGCCAACGGGAGGTCGACTACACCTTC. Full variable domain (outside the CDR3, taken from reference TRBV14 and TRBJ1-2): EAGVTQFPSHSVIEKGQTVTLRCDPISGHDNLYWYRRVMGKEIKFLLHFVKESKQDESGMPNNRFLAERTGGTYSTLKVQPAELEDSGVYFCASSQREVDYTFGSGTRLTVV.

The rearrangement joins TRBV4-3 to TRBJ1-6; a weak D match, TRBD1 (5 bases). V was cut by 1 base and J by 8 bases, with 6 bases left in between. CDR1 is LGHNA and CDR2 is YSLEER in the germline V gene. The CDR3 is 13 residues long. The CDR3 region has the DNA TGCGCCAGCAGCCAAGTGACAGATTCACCCCTCCACTTT. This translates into CASSQVTDSPLHF.

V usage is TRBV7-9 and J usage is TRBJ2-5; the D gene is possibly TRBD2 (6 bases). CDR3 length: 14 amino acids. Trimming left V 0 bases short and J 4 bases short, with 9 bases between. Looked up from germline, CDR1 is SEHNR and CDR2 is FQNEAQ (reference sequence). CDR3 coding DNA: TGTGCCAGCAGCTTAGCGGGACTGGTAGAGACCCAGTACTTC. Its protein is CASSLAGLVETQYF.

This chain's CDR3 is CASRGLADIGDYEQYF. In DNA form, the CDR3 reads TGCGCCAGCAGGGGACTAGCGGACATCGGGGACTACGAGCAGTACTTC. This rearrangement joins TRBV5-1 to TRBJ2-7; TRBD2 matches at 11 bases. The junction had 10 bases not matched to a gene; V was cut back by 5 bases and J by 3 bases. Germline V CDR1 and CDR2: SGHRS, YFSETQ. The CDR3 totals 16 residues.

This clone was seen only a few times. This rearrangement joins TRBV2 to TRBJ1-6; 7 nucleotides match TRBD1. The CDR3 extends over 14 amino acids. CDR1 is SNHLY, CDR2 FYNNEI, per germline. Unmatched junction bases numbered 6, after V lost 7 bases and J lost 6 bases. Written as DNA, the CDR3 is TGTGCCAGCAAAGGGGGCGACGCTAATTCACCCCTCCACTTT. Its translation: CASKGGDANSPLHF.

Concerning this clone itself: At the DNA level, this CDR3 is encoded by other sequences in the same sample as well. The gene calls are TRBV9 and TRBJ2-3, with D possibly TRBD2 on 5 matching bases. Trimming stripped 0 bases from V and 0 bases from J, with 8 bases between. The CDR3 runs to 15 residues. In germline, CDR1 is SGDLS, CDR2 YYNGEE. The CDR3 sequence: CASSVGSGSTDTQYF. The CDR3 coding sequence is TGTGCCAGCAGCGTAGGAAGCGGCAGCACAGATACGCAGTATTTT.

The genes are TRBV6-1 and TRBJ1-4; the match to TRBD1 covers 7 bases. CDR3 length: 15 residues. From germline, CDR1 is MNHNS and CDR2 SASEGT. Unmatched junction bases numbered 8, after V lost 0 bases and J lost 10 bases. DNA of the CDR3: TGTGCCAGCAGTGAAGCGATTTGGGCAGGGGGAAAACTGTTTTTT. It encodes CASSEAIWAGGKLFF.

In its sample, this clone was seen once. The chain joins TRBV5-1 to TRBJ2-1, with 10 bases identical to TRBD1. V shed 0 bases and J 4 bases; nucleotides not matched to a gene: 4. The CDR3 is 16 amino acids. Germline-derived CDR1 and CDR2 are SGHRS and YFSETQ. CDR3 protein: CASSLAPGQGYNEQFF. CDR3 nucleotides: TGCGCCAGCAGCTTGGCCCCGGGACAGGGGTACAATGAGCAGTTCTTC.

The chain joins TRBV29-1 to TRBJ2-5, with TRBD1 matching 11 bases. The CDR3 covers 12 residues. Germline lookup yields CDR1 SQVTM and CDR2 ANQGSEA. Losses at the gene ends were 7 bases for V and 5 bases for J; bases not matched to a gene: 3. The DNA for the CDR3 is TGCAGCGCGGACAGGGGGCCTGAGACCCAGTACTTC. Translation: CSADRGPETQYF. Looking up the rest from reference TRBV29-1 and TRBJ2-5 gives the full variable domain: SAVISQKPSRDICQRGTSLTIQCQVDSQVTMMFWYRQQPGQSLTLIATANQGSEATYESGFVIDKFPISRPNLTFSTLTVSNMSPEDSSIYLCSADRGPETQYFGPGTRLLVL.

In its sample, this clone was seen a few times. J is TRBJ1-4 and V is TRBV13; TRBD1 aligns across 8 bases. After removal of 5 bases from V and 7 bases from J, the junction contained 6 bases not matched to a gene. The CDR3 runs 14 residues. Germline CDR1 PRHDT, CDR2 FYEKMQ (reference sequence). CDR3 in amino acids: CASSPRQGPEKLFF. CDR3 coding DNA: TGTGCCAGCAGCCCCCGACAGGGGCCTGAAAAACTGTTTTTT.

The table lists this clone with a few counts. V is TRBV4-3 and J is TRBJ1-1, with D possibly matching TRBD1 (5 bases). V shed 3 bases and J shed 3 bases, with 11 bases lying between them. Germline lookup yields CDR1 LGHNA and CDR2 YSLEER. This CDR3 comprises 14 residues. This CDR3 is CASSHEAGDTEAFF. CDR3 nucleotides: TGCGCCAGCAGCCACGAGGCGGGGGACACTGAAGCTTTCTTT.

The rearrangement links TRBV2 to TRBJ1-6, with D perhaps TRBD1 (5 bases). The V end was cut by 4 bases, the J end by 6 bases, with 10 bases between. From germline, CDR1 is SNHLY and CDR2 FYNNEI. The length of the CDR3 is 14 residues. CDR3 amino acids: CASSGGRPNSPLHF. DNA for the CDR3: TGTGCCAGCAGTGGGGGCAGGCCTAATTCACCCCTCCACTTT.

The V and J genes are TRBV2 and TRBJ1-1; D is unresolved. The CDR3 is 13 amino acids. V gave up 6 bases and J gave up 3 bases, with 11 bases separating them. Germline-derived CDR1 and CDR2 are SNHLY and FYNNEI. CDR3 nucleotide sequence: TGTGCCAGCAGGGAGACCGAGCACACTGAAGCTTTCTTT. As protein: CASRETEHTEAFF. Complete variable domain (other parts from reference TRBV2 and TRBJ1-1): EPEVTQTPSHQVTQMGQEVILRCVPISNHLYFYWYRQILGQKVEFLVSFYNNEISEKSEIFDDQFSVERPDGSNFTLKIRSTKLEDSAMYFCASRETEHTEAFFGQGTRLTVV.

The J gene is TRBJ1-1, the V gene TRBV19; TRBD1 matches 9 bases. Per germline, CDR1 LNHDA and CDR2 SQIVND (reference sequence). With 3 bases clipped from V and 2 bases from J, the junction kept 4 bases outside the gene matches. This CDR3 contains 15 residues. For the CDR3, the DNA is TGTGCCAGTAGTATGGGGACAGGGCCAAACACTGAAGCTTTCTTT. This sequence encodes CASSMGTGPNTEAFF. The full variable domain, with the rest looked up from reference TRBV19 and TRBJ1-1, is DGGITQSPKYLFRKEGQNVTLSCEQNLNHDAMYWYRQDPGQGLRLIYYSQIVNDFQKGDIAEGYSVSREKKESFPLTVTSAQKNPTAFYLCASSMGTGPNTEAFFGQGTRLTVV.

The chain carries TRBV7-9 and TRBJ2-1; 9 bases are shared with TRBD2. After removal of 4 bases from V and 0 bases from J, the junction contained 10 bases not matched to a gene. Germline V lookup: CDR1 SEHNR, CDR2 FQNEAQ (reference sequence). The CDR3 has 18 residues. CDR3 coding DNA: TGTGCCAGCAGCTCCTCAGGTCCACTAGCGGGCTCCTACAATGAGCAGTTCTTC. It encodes CASSSSGPLAGSYNEQFF.